This T cell receptor beta chain was retrieved from a study of vaccination and CD4 T cells after COVID-19. As for the study in general: About nine convalescent patients had mild and one had severe PCR-confirmed SARS-CoV-2 disease.

Germline values: CDR1 MNHEY, CDR2 SMNVEV (reference sequence). This CDR3 contains 13 residues. Between the trimmed V and J ends, which lost 5 bases and 6 bases, there was a span of 14 bases. Treatment: roughly ten-day PBMC culture with coronavirus spike peptide pools or control peptides (ViraFEST assay). The Oncomine TCR Beta short-read assay was applied to DNA of cultured CD4+ T cells. Using its own MiXCR run on the PCR reads, TCRdb lists one record per CDR3 protein. The top ten clones hold around 27% of a sample with some 7,000 distinct CDR3 sequences, roughly 20% of them seen once. Comments on this clonotype: As yet, its antigen is unknown.

The chain couples TRBV27 to TRBJ2-7, with D unclear. This receptor was identified in a human donor who had recovered from COVID-19. The sample here was CD4+ T cells from blood, cultured in vitro, taken after SARS-CoV-2 vaccination. The CDR3 sequence is CASSIAPVGEQYF. In DNA form, the CDR3 reads TGTGCCAGCAGTATAGCACCGGTTGGCGAGCAGTACTTC.